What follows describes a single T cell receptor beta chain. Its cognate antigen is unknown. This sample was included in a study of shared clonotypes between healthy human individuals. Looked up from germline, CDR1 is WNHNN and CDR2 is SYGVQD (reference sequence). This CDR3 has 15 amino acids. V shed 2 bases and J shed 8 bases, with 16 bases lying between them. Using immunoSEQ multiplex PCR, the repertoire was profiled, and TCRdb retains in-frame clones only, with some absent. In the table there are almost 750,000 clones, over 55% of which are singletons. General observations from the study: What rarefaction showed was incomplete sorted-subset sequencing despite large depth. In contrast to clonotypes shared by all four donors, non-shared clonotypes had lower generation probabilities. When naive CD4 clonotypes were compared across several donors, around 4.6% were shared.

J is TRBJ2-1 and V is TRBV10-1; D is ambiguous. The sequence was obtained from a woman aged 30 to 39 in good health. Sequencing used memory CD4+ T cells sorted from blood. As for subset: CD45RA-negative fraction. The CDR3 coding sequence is TGCGCCAGCAGTGAGAGAGGCGGTCCGACTGATGAGCAGTTCTTC. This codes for CASSERGGPTDEQFF.